The source of this T cell receptor beta chain is a study of T cell responses to AZD1222 COVID-19 vaccine. Findings and limits, study-wide: Baseline antibody screening turned up just six seropositive AZD1222 recipients. Most donors were white British and more were female, and clonal diversity was possibly underestimated. Sampled repertoires all dated from after the peak T cell response. Unmutated variant regions are reportedly the target of nearly half of TCRs that are spike-specific.

As for this clone: Antigen: not known.

Generated by immunoSEQ multiplex PCR, the TCRdb table keeps only in-frame clones and is missing some. Of about 140,000 clones in the sample, 85% to 95% were seen once. Germline V lookup: CDR1 LNHDA, CDR2 SQIVND (reference sequence). The germline V and J ends were trimmed by 6 bases and 2 bases, with 13 bases remaining between them. CDR3 length: 15 amino acids. V usage is TRBV19 and J usage is TRBJ1-4; no definite D call. The source was peripheral blood, collected 28 days after the second AZD1222 dose. The origin of this receptor is an adult who received the AZD1222 COVID-19 vaccine. CDR3 residues: CASSNMLGTNEKLFF. The CDR3 DNA follows: TGTGCCAGTAGCAATATGTTGGGGACTAATGAAAAACTGTTTTTT. Full variable domain (outside the CDR3, taken from reference TRBV19 and TRBJ1-4): DGGITQSPKYLFRKEGQNVTLSCEQNLNHDAMYWYRQDPGQGLRLIYYSQIVNDFQKGDIAEGYSVSREKKESFPLTVTSAQKNPTAFYLCASSNMLGTNEKLFFGSGTQLSVL.